The next 5 T cell receptor beta chains were all read from a single sample in a study of T cell changes during pregnancy in multiple sclerosis. Some clones are missing from TCRdb's copy, which holds only in-frame ones; the method was immunoSEQ multiplex PCR. Counted here are around 35,000 clones, almost 90% occurring once; the ten biggest clones make up under 5%. The material sequenced was CD8+ T cells from peripheral blood mononuclear cells, taken after pregnancy. The receptors shown here come from a female donor with multiple sclerosis, enrolled in a pregnancy study.

This clone was counted once. CDR3 loop: CASSEAGQGYGYTF. CDR3 in DNA: TGTGCCAGCAGTGAAGCGGGACAGGGGTATGGCTACACCTTC. The rearrangement joins TRBV6-1 to TRBJ1-2; 10 positions match TRBD1. The CDR3 spans 14 residues. V lost 0 bases, J lost 5 bases, and 0 bases stayed unmatched. Germline V gene sequence: CDR1 MNHNS, CDR2 SASEGT.

This clone was counted a single time. J is TRBJ2-3 and V is TRBV9; 9 bases agree with TRBD2. Germline values: CDR1 SGDLS, CDR2 YYNGEE. The CDR3 has 16 amino acids. After removal of 0 bases from V and 2 bases from J, the junction contained 4 bases not matched to a gene. CDR3 protein: CASSVEASGNTDTQYF. The CDR3 nucleotides are TGTGCCAGCAGCGTAGAGGCTAGCGGGAACACAGATACGCAGTATTTT.

The CDR3 reads CASTPRYRQETQYF. The DNA of the CDR3 is TGTGCCAGCACTCCCAGGTACCGACAAGAGACCCAGTACTTC. The chain links TRBV28 to TRBJ2-5, with D unresolved. CDR1 is MDHEN and CDR2 is SYDVKM in the germline V gene. Trimming pared 7 bases from V and 2 bases from J, leaving 14 bases between. CDR3 length: 14 amino acids. The variable domain in full, with the rest retrieved from reference TRBV28 and TRBJ2-5, is DVKVTQSSRYLVKRTGEKVFLECVQDMDHENMFWYRQDPGLGLRLIYFSYDVKMKEKGDIPEGYSVSREKKERFSLILESASTNQTSMYLCASTPRYRQETQYFGPGTRLLVL.

V gene TRBV7-9 combines with J gene TRBJ1-6, with 7 bases fitting TRBD1. The V gene end was trimmed by 4 bases and the J gene end by 6 bases; junction bases not matched to a gene: 3. This CDR3 has 14 amino acids. Germline CDR1 and CDR2: SEHNR and FQNEAQ (reference sequence). CDR3 loop: CASSWDSSNSPLHF. The CDR3 coding sequence is TGTGCCAGCAGCTGGGACAGTTCTAATTCACCCCTCCACTTT.

The rearrangement joins TRBV27 to TRBJ2-3, with TRBD2 identical over 13 bases. Trimming removed 3 bases from V and 5 bases from J; junction bases left unmatched: 8. Germline values: CDR1 MNHEY, CDR2 SMNVEV (reference sequence). The CDR3 spans 17 residues. The CDR3 reads CASSLLRLAGGVDTQYF. The DNA of the CDR3 is TGTGCCAGCAGTTTGTTGAGACTAGCGGGGGGTGTAGATACGCAGTATTTT.